The 2 T cell receptor beta chains listed next were all sequenced from one sample in a study. One entry per CDR3 protein results from TCRdb running MiXCR on the RT-PCR reads. Seen here are approximately 720,000 distinct CDR3 sequences, 11% to 15% observed once, and the top ten hold 3.6%. The source material was memory CD4+ T cells from blood. The receptor set was obtained from a female donor in good health, serving as a healthy control.

The V call is TRBV7-9, the J call TRBJ2-5, with TRBD1 as a possible D gene (5 bases). Germline V gives CDR1 SEHNR, CDR2 FQNEAQ (reference sequence). The CDR3 is 16 amino acids. Deletions cut 2 bases from V and 1 base from J, with 14 bases between. The CDR3 DNA reads TGTGCCAGCAGCTTATGGCAGGGCCCCTTCCAAGAGACCCAGTACTTC. Its protein is CASSLWQGPFQETQYF.

This chain uses TRBV7-2 with TRBJ1-5; 7 bases are shared with TRBD1. The CDR3 totals 15 residues. Germline CDR1 and CDR2: SGHTA and FQGNSA. V gave up 5 bases and J gave up 7 bases; unmatched junction bases: 11. The CDR3 sequence is CASSPRPRGYQPQHF. Here the CDR3 DNA reads TGTGCCAGCAGCCCGCGGCCCAGGGGGTACCAGCCCCAGCATTTT.